The entry below gives a single T cell receptor (beta chain) sequence along with its context. The antigen is undetermined. The CDR3 is 13 residues long. Unmatched junction bases numbered 3, after V lost 6 bases and J lost 3 bases. The germline V gene has CDR1 MNHNS and CDR2 SASEGT. This record comes from a study of OX40 agonist ivuxolimab in advanced cancers. Overall study: Dose-escalation subjects each had hepatocellular carcinoma, melanoma, renal cell or head and neck cancer. A male proportion of just over 80% was recorded, with mean age approximately 57 years and range about 23 to 90. Earlier anti-PD-1, anti-PD-L1 or anti-CTLA-4 therapy was permitted; around 40% had received some.

The protocol was immunoSEQ multiplex PCR, while the TCRdb copy is restricted to in-frame clones and leaves out a portion. The sample yields approximately 22,000 clones, under 85% seen once. Whole-study results and caveats: CD8+ T cells averaged more expanded clones than CD4+.

Sequenced here: CD4+ or CD8+ T cells sorted from blood, sampled in a trial of the OX40 agonist ivuxolimab. J is TRBJ1-1 and V is TRBV6-1; 8 nucleotides agree with TRBD1. This clonotype originated in an adult with an advanced solid tumor such as melanoma, head and neck, liver or kidney cancer. The CDR3: CASSLQGDTEAFF. CDR3 sequence (DNA): TGTGCCAGCAGCCTACAGGGGGACACTGAAGCTTTCTTT.